This T cell receptor (beta chain) was recorded in a study of beta chain features in type 1 diabetes. V was clipped by 5 bases and J by 4 bases; unmatched bases: 8. The CDR3 is 15 residues long. CDR1 and CDR2 (germline): SGHAT, FQNNGV. Isolated RNA was reverse transcribed in full, so expressed TCRB transcripts were sequenced. Libraries were prepared by immunoSEQ multiplex PCR; TCRdb keeps only in-frame clonotypes and omits some of them. The sample lists about 360,000 clones; roughly 12% were seen once. This chain joins TRBV11-2 and TRBJ2-7, with 10 nucleotides matching TRBD1. Sequenced: naive CD4+ T cells from blood. This TCR derives from a man between 18 and 35 years old in good health. CDR3 region: CASSPARDRGYEQYF. Here the CDR3 DNA reads TGTGCCAGCAGCCCCGCCCGGGACAGGGGTTACGAGCAGTACTTC.